The clone carrying this T cell receptor (beta chain) occurred once. Its specificity is not known. This CDR3 region has 17 residues. V dropped 5 bases and J dropped 0 bases, with 18 bases sitting between them. From germline, CDR1 is LNHDA and CDR2 SQIVND (reference sequence). This sample is drawn from a study of T cell responses to AZD1222 COVID-19 vaccine. Overall study results and limits: A rise in Spike-specific TCR breadth and depth followed two AZD1222 doses.

Here immunoSEQ multiplex PCR was the method, and the copy in TCRdb shows in-frame clones only, minus some. This sample has about 75,000 clones; about 91% occur once, and the top ten carry 9% to 10%. V gene TRBV19 combines with J gene TRBJ2-3; D may be TRBD2 (5 bases). Sequences were derived from peripheral blood, sampled 28 days after the second dose of the MenACWY control vaccine. The sequence was obtained from an adult who received the MenACWY meningococcal vaccine as a control. CDR3 sequence (DNA): TGTGCCAGTAGTGCGTCTCGGCGGGCCTATAGCACAGATACGCAGTATTTT. Its translation is CASSASRRAYSTDTQYF. The entire variable domain, with the rest obtained from reference TRBV19 and TRBJ2-3, is as follows: DGGITQSPKYLFRKEGQNVTLSCEQNLNHDAMYWYRQDPGQGLRLIYYSQIVNDFQKGDIAEGYSVSREKKESFPLTVTSAQKNPTAFYLCASSASRRAYSTDTQYFGPGTRLTVL.